The 30 T cell receptor beta chains listed next were all sequenced from one sample in a study of OX40 agonist ivuxolimab in advanced cancers. The protocol was immunoSEQ multiplex PCR, while the TCRdb copy is restricted to in-frame clones and leaves out a portion. Among 55,000 to 65,000 clones listed, 80% to 95% were seen once. Sequences were derived from CD4+ or CD8+ T cells sorted from blood, sampled in a trial of the OX40 agonist ivuxolimab. These receptors all stem from an adult with an advanced solid tumor such as melanoma, head and neck, liver or kidney cancer.

The chain joins TRBV4-3 to TRBJ1-1; D gene uncertain. The CDR3 sequence is 15 residues long. CDR1 and CDR2 (germline): LGHNA, YSLEER. Trimming cost V 0 bases and J 2 bases, with 10 bases left between them. This CDR3 is CASSQDGPANTEAFF. In DNA form, the CDR3 reads TGCGCCAGCAGCCAAGACGGACCTGCCAACACTGAAGCTTTCTTT.

The chain is built from TRBV19 and TRBJ1-2; D is unclear. This CDR3 region has 18 residues. V was trimmed by 3 bases and J by 4 bases, leaving 24 bases between them. CDR1 is LNHDA and CDR2 is SQIVND in the germline V gene (reference sequence). The CDR3 protein is CASSIKGPTAGDIYGYTF. The CDR3, as DNA: TGTGCCAGTAGTATTAAAGGGCCCACGGCAGGTGACATCTATGGCTACACCTTC. Full variable domain (remainder filled in from reference TRBV19 and TRBJ1-2): DGGITQSPKYLFRKEGQNVTLSCEQNLNHDAMYWYRQDPGQGLRLIYYSQIVNDFQKGDIAEGYSVSREKKESFPLTVTSAQKNPTAFYLCASSIKGPTAGDIYGYTFGSGTRLTVV.

This rearrangement joins TRBV27 to TRBJ1-5, with 7 positions matching TRBD1. With 6 bases clipped from V and 3 bases from J, the junction kept 2 bases outside the gene matches. CDR3 length: 13 amino acids. Germline V gene data show CDR1 as MNHEY and CDR2 as SMNVEV (reference sequence). DNA for the CDR3: TGTGCCAGCAGAACAGGGGTCAATCAGCCCCAGCATTTT. This encodes CASRTGVNQPQHF.

The chain has TRBV28 and TRBJ1-3, with D tentatively TRBD1 (5 bases). Germline CDR1 and CDR2: MDHEN and SYDVKM. Trimming stripped 7 bases from V and 2 bases from J, with 9 bases between. This CDR3 has 13 amino acids. This chain's CDR3 is CASKWGAGNTIYF. CDR3 coding DNA: TGTGCCAGCAAGTGGGGGGCTGGAAACACCATATATTTT.

V gene TRBV10-3 combines with J gene TRBJ1-4; D is unclear. The germline gives CDR1 ENHRY, CDR2 SYGVKD. The CDR3 has 13 amino acids. The ends were cut back, 0 bases at V and 4 bases at J, with 3 bases in the middle. The DNA for the CDR3 is TGTGCCATCAGTGAGTCAGATAATGAAAAACTGTTTTTT. This gives the protein CAISESDNEKLFF.

The chain combines TRBV14 with TRBJ2-1, with D maybe TRBD2 (5 bases). V lost 1 base and J 7 bases, leaving 11 bases between the germline ends. CDR3 length equals 14 residues. Germline-derived CDR1 and CDR2 are SGHDN and FVKESK. The CDR3 loop is CASSQVYPGNEQFF. The CDR3 DNA is TGTGCCAGCAGCCAAGTTTACCCGGGGAATGAGCAGTTCTTC.

The J gene is TRBJ1-3, the V gene TRBV7-8; D is uncertain. The germline gives CDR1 SGHVS, CDR2 FQNEAQ. The CDR3 spans 13 residues. The V end lost 4 bases, the J end lost 1 base, and 5 bases lay between the germline ends. The CDR3, as DNA: TGTGCCAGCAGCTCGGATTCTGGAAACACCATATATTTT. It encodes CASSSDSGNTIYF. Complete variable domain (other parts from reference TRBV7-8 and TRBJ1-3): GAGVSQSPRYKVAKRGQDVALRCDPISGHVSLFWYQQALGQGPEFLTYFQNEAQLDKSGLPSDRFFAERPEGSVSTLKIQRTQQEDSAVYLCASSSDSGNTIYFGEGSWLTVV.

The chain links TRBV4-3 to TRBJ1-5; D remains unclear. The CDR3 sequence is 13 residues long. CDR1 and CDR2 from the germline V gene are LGHNA and YSLEER. V was clipped by 0 bases and J by 5 bases, with 5 bases between them. The CDR3 is CASSQDPDQPQHF. CDR3 bases: TGCGCCAGCAGCCAAGATCCCGATCAGCCCCAGCATTTT.

The chain employs TRBV19 and TRBJ1-1; D not resolved. CDR1 is LNHDA and CDR2 is SQIVND in the germline V gene (reference sequence). V dropped 5 bases and J dropped 10 bases, with 11 bases sitting between them. CDR3 length: 11 residues. The CDR3 region has the DNA TGTGCCAGTAGTCATCCGTACGGAGCTTTCTTT. This sequence encodes CASSHPYGAFF.

This clone appeared once. The chain links TRBV6-5 to TRBJ1-1; D ambiguous. The CDR3 consists of 13 residues. V shed 0 bases and J shed 0 bases, with 2 bases lying between them. The germline CDR1 and CDR2 sequences are MNHEY and SVGAGI. The DNA of the CDR3 is TGTGCCAGCAGTTACTCTCTGAACACTGAAGCTTTCTTT. This gives the protein CASSYSLNTEAFF.

The gene calls are TRBV11-2 and TRBJ2-2; TRBD2 agrees at 7 bases. Trimming removed 6 bases from V and 6 bases from J; junction bases left unmatched: 7. This CDR3 comprises 14 residues. Per the germline V gene, CDR1 is SGHAT and CDR2 is FQNNGV. CDR3 sequence: CASRRTSKAGELFF. The CDR3 nucleotides are TGTGCCAGCAGGCGGACTAGTAAGGCCGGGGAGCTGTTTTTT.

V is TRBV28 and J is TRBJ1-5; TRBD1 aligns across 7 bases. Trimming at V came to 5 bases and at J to 3 bases, leaving 1 base not matched to a gene. Germline V lookup: CDR1 MDHEN, CDR2 SYDVKM. This CDR3 contains 13 residues. CDR3 amino acids: CASSQGVNQPQHF. The CDR3 DNA reads as TGTGCCAGCAGTCAGGGGGTCAATCAGCCCCAGCATTTT. The entire variable domain, with the rest obtained from reference TRBV28 and TRBJ1-5, is as follows: DVKVTQSSRYLVKRTGEKVFLECVQDMDHENMFWYRQDPGLGLRLIYFSYDVKMKEKGDIPEGYSVSREKKERFSLILESASTNQTSMYLCASSQGVNQPQHFGDGTRLSIL.

V and J are TRBV6-6 and TRBJ2-7, with a weak D call TRBD2 (6 bases). This CDR3 region has 15 residues. CDR1 and CDR2 from the germline V gene are MNHNY and SVGAGI (reference sequence). Trimming left V 1 base short and J 2 bases short, with 12 bases between. The CDR3 reads CASSYYGGSTYEQYF. For the CDR3, the DNA is TGTGCCAGCAGTTACTACGGGGGATCGACCTACGAGCAGTACTTC.

The rearrangement uses TRBV5-5 and TRBJ1-1; 8 bases line up with TRBD1. Germline CDR1 is SGHKS and CDR2 is YYEKEE (reference sequence). Germline trimming cut 2 bases from V and 3 bases from J; bases unmatched to any gene: 0. The CDR3 is 13 residues long. Here the CDR3 DNA reads TGTGCCAGCAGCTTACAGGGGGACACTGAAGCTTTCTTT. Protein product: CASSLQGDTEAFF.

The chain links TRBV9 to TRBJ2-3; TRBD1 matches 7 bases. Germline CDR1 SGDLS, CDR2 YYNGEE. This CDR3 is 16 amino acids long. With V trimmed by 1 base and J by 4 bases, 9 bases remained unmatched. For the CDR3, the DNA is TGTGCCAGCAGCGTAACAGGGGAAGGGTTGTCAGATACGCAGTATTTT. It is translated as CASSVTGEGLSDTQYF.

The rearrangement joins TRBV27 to TRBJ2-5; 10 nucleotides align to TRBD2. The CDR3 covers 15 residues. Germline loops: CDR1 MNHEY, CDR2 SMNVEV (reference sequence). Trimming cost V 5 bases and J 3 bases; bases outside gene matches: 6. CDR3 protein: CASSLLAGVEETQYF. The CDR3 nucleotides are TGTGCCAGCAGTCTTCTAGCGGGAGTGGAAGAGACCCAGTACTTC.

The rearrangement links TRBV18 to TRBJ1-5, with D unresolved. Germline assignment: CDR1 KGHSH and CDR2 LQKENI. Trimming pared 2 bases from V and 0 bases from J, leaving 5 bases between. This CDR3 has 14 residues. The CDR3 protein is CASSPRDSNQPQHF. The CDR3 coding sequence is TGTGCCAGCTCACCAAGGGATAGCAATCAGCCCCAGCATTTT.

The chain links TRBV2 to TRBJ2-3; possibly TRBD2 for D (5 bases). V was shortened by 7 bases and J by 6 bases, with 8 bases between the two germline ends. The CDR3 covers 11 residues. CDR1 and CDR2 (germline): SNHLY, FYNNEI. CDR3: CASNPGDTQYF. The DNA of the CDR3 is TGTGCCAGCAACCCGGGGGATACGCAGTATTTT.

J is TRBJ2-5 and V is TRBV6-5, with 8 bases fitting TRBD2. The germline V gene has CDR1 MNHEY and CDR2 SVGAGI. The ends lost 0 bases at V and 5 bases at J; junction bases unmatched: 5. The CDR3 loop spans 15 amino acids. The CDR3 sequence is CASSYSSGGGETQYF. For the CDR3, the DNA is TGTGCCAGCAGTTACTCGAGCGGGGGCGGGGAGACCCAGTACTTC.

This clone was seen a few times. This rearrangement joins TRBV6-1 to TRBJ1-1, with D perhaps matching TRBD1 (5 bases). Trimming left V 2 bases short and J 2 bases short, with 12 bases between. CDR1 is MNHNS, CDR2 SASEGT, per germline. CDR3 size: 15 residues. CDR3: CASSESQGFNTEAFF. CDR3 nucleotides: TGTGCCAGCAGTGAATCGCAGGGATTTAACACTGAAGCTTTCTTT.

The V and J genes are TRBV4-3 and TRBJ2-7; D not resolved. The CDR3 extends over 15 amino acids. Trimming removed 0 bases at V and 4 bases at J, with 13 bases between. CDR1 and CDR2 (germline): LGHNA, YSLEER. Written as DNA, the CDR3 is TGCGCCAGCAGCCAAGATCTGGGTCCGTTTTACGAGCAGTACTTC. Translating it yields CASSQDLGPFYEQYF.

The chain is built from TRBV4-1 and TRBJ2-7; D is perhaps TRBD1 (6 bases). This CDR3 is built from 14 residues. V shed 1 base and J shed 4 bases, with 11 bases lying between them. CDR1 is MGHRA, CDR2 YSYEKL, per germline. Here the CDR3 DNA reads TGCGCCAGCAGCCAAGCACCGGACAGTTACGAGCAGTACTTC. Residues: CASSQAPDSYEQYF.

This clone was counted once. The chain couples TRBV13 to TRBJ1-5; perhaps TRBD1 as D (6 bases). Germline CDR1 reads PRHDT; CDR2 reads FYEKMQ (reference sequence). CDR3 length: 13 amino acids. V lost 2 bases and J lost 4, with 6 bases in between. The DNA of the CDR3 is TGTGCCAGCAGCTTACAGGGGAATCAGCCCCAGCATTTT. Translation gives CASSLQGNQPQHF.

The J gene is TRBJ2-3, the V gene TRBV7-3, with D possibly being TRBD2 (5 bases). CDR1 and CDR2 from the germline V gene are SGHTA and FQGTGA. The CDR3 has 16 amino acids. The ends were cut back, 2 bases at V and 3 bases at J, with 15 bases in the middle. The CDR3 reads CASSLGSRGHTDTQYF. The CDR3 bases are TGTGCCAGCAGCTTAGGCTCCCGGGGTCATACAGATACGCAGTATTTT.

V gene TRBV27 combines with J gene TRBJ1-1; perhaps TRBD1 as D (5 bases). V lost 6 bases and J lost 5, with 22 bases in between. The germline CDR1 and CDR2 sequences are MNHEY and SMNVEV (reference sequence). The CDR3 is 16 residues long. The DNA of the CDR3 is TGTGCCAGCAGGATAACACCAGGGACGGCTTATACTGAAGCTTTCTTT. Its translation: CASRITPGTAYTEAFF.

V is TRBV7-9 and J is TRBJ1-2, with unresolved D. Germline assignment: CDR1 SEHNR and CDR2 FQNEAQ (reference sequence). The CDR3 totals 13 residues. Between the trimmed V and J ends, which lost 1 base and 5 bases, there was a span of 8 bases. The CDR3 nucleotides are TGTGCCAGCAGCTTAGACTACATGTATGGCTACACCTTC. This encodes CASSLDYMYGYTF.

A few counts support this clone. The J gene is TRBJ2-3, the V gene TRBV2, with D perhaps given as TRBD1 or TRBD2 (5 bases each). Germline loops: CDR1 SNHLY, CDR2 FYNNEI. The CDR3 is made up of 13 amino acids. The V gene lost 6 bases and the J gene lost 6 bases, with 13 bases spanning the gap. This chain's CDR3 is CASRDGWGDTQYF. The DNA of the CDR3 is TGTGCCAGCAGGGACGGTTGGGGGGATACGCAGTATTTT.

This clone has a handful of counts. The chain uses TRBV4-2 and TRBJ1-2, with 7 nucleotides matching TRBD1. Germline-derived CDR1 and CDR2 are LGHNA and YNFKEQ. Germline trimming cut 4 bases from V and 5 bases from J; bases unmatched to any gene: 10. The CDR3 sequence is 15 residues long. Here the CDR3 reads CASSLLRDSSYGYTF. In nucleotides, the CDR3 is TGTGCCAGCAGCCTCCTCCGGGACAGTTCTTATGGCTACACCTTC.

The chain recombines TRBV28 with TRBJ2-7, with a possible D match to TRBD1 (6 bases). In germline, CDR1 is MDHEN, CDR2 SYDVKM. The V end lost 6 bases, the J end lost 5 bases, and 17 bases lay between the germline ends. There are 14 residues in the CDR3. The CDR3 spells CASSPPGTLDEQYF. DNA of the CDR3: TGTGCCAGCAGCCCACCAGGGACACTCGACGAGCAGTACTTC. The complete variable domain, with remaining parts taken from reference TRBV28 and TRBJ2-7, reads DVKVTQSSRYLVKRTGEKVFLECVQDMDHENMFWYRQDPGLGLRLIYFSYDVKMKEKGDIPEGYSVSREKKERFSLILESASTNQTSMYLCASSPPGTLDEQYFGPGTRLTVT.

The gene calls are TRBV13 and TRBJ2-1; 7 positions agree with TRBD2. CDR1 is PRHDT, CDR2 FYEKMQ, per germline (reference sequence). V trimming: 4 bases; J trimming: 6 bases; junction bases outside the gene matches: 12. The CDR3 contains 16 residues. CDR3 DNA: TGTGCCAGCAGCTCAGGCATTGGACTAGGGAGCAATGAGCAGTTCTTC. It is translated as CASSSGIGLGSNEQFF.